The T cell receptor beta chain described here comes from a study of response to subunit inactivated influenza vaccine. Findings of the study overall: Authors suggested seasonal influenza vaccinations each recruit few new T cells.

Each CDR3 protein is one row after TCRdb ran MiXCR on the RT-PCR reads. Here the sample spans about 650,000 distinct CDR3 sequences, 15% to 18% being singletons. This clonotype was observed a few times. The antigen is undetermined. This CDR3 is 12 amino acids long. V usage is TRBV21-1 and J usage is TRBJ2-5. TRBV21-1 is marked as a pseudogene. This clonotype was obtained from a man aged 50-59 years who received an inactivated influenza vaccine. The sequencing here drew on PBMCs from blood, taken 11 to 12 days after vaccination. The CDR3 sequence is CASSKSGETQYF. The CDR3 DNA is TGTGCCAGCAGCAAATCCGGAGAGACCCAGTACTTC.